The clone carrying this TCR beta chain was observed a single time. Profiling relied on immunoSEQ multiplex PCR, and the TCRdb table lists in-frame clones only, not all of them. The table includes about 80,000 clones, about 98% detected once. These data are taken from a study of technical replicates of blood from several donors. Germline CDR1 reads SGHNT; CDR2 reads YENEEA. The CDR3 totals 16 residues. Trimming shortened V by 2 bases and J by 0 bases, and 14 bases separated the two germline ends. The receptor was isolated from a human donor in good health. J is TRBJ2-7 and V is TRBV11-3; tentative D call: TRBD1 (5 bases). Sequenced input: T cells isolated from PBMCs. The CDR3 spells CASSLSTSGPSYEQYF. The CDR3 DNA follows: TGTGCCAGCAGCTTATCAACGTCAGGGCCCTCCTACGAGCAGTACTTC.